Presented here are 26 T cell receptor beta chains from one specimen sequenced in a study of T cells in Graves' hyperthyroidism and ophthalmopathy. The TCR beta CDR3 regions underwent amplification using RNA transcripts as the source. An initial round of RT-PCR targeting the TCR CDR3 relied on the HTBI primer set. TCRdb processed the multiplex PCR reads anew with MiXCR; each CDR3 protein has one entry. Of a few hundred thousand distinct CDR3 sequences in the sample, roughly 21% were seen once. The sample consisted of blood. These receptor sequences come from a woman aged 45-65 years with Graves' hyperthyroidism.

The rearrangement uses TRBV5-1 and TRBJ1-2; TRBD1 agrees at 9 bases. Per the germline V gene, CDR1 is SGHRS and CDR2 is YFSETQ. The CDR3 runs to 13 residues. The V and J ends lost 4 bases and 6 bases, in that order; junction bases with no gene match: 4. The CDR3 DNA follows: TGCGCCAGCAGCCCGAGGACAGGGGATGGCTACACCTTC. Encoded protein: CASSPRTGDGYTF.

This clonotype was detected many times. CDR3 DNA sequence: TGCAGTGCTCTCCGAGCCGGGACAGGGGATCATCAGCCCCAGCATTTT. This gives the protein CSALRAGTGDHQPQHF. V usage is TRBV20-1 and J usage is TRBJ1-5; TRBD1 aligns across 10 bases. V lost 5 bases and J lost 5; bases outside the gene matches: 12. The CDR3 has 16 amino acids. The germline CDR1 and CDR2 sequences are DFQATT and SNEGSKA (reference sequence).

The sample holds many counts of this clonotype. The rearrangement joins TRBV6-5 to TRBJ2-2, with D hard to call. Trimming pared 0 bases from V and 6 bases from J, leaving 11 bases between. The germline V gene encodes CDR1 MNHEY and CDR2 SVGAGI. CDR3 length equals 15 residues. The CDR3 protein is CASSYSSTPAGELFF. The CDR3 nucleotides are TGTGCCAGCAGTTACTCGTCGACCCCAGCCGGGGAGCTGTTTTTT.

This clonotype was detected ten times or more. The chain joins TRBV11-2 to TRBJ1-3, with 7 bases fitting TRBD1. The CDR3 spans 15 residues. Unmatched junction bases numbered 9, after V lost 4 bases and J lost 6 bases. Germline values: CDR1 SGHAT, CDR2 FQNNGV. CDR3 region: CASSSTTGRTNTIYF. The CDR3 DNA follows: TGTGCCAGCAGCTCAACGACAGGGCGCACAAACACCATATATTTT.

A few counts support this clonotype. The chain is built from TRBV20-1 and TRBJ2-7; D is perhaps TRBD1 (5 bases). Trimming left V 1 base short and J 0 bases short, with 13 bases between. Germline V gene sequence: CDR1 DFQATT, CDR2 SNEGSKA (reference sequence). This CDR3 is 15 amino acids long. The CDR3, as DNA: TGCAGTGCTAGAGGGGGCTTAGGGATCTCCTACGAGCAGTACTTC. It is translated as CSARGGLGISYEQYF.

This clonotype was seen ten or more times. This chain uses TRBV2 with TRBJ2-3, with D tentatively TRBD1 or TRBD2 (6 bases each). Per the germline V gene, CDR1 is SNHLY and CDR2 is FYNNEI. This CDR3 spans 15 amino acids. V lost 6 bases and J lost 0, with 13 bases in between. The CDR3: CASSGGHPSTDTQYF. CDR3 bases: TGTGCCAGCAGCGGGGGACATCCTAGCACAGATACGCAGTATTTT.

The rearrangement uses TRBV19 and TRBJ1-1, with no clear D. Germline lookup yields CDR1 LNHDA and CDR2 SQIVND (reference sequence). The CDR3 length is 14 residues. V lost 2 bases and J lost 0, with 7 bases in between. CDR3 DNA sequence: TGTGCCAGTAGTATATCCCACATGAACACTGAAGCTTTCTTT. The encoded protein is CASSISHMNTEAFF.

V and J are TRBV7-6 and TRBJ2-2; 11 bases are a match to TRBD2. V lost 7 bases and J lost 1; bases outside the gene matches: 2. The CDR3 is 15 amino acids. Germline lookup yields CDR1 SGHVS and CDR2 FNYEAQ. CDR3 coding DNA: TGTGCCAGCACCGGGACTAGCGGGAACACCGGGGAGCTGTTTTTT. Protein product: CASTGTSGNTGELFF.

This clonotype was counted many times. The CDR3 is CSAFGLAAREQFF. The CDR3 bases are TGCAGTGCTTTTGGACTAGCGGCGCGTGAGCAGTTCTTC. This chain connects TRBV20-1 to TRBJ2-1; 10 bases match TRBD2. The CDR3 length is 13 residues. Trimming at V came to 5 bases and at J to 9 bases, leaving 7 bases not matched to a gene. Germline CDR1 and CDR2: DFQATT and SNEGSKA (reference sequence).

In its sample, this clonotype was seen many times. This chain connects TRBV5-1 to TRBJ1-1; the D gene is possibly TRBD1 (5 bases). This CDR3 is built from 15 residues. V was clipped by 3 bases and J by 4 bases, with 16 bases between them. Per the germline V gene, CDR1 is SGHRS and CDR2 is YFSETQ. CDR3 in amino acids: CASSSIGTGGTEAFF. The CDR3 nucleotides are TGCGCCAGCAGCTCGATCGGGACGGGCGGCACTGAAGCTTTCTTT.

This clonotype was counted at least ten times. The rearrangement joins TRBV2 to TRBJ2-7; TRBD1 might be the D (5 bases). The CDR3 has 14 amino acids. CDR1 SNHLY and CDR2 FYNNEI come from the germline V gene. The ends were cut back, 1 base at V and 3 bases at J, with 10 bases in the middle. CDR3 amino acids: CASSEEGYLYEQYF. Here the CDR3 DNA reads TGTGCCAGCAGTGAAGAGGGGTACCTCTACGAGCAGTACTTC.

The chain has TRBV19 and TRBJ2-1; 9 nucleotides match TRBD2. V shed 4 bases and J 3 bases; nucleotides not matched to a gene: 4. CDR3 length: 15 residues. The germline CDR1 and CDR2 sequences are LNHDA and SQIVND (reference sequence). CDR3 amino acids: CASSTIAGVYNEQFF. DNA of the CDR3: TGTGCCAGTAGTACCATAGCGGGAGTCTACAATGAGCAGTTCTTC.

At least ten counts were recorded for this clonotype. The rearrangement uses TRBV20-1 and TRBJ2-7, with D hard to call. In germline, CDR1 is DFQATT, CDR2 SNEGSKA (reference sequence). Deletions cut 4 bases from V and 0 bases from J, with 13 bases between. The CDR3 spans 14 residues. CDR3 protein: CSATPWRSSYEQYF. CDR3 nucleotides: TGCAGTGCTACCCCGTGGCGGAGCTCCTACGAGCAGTACTTC.

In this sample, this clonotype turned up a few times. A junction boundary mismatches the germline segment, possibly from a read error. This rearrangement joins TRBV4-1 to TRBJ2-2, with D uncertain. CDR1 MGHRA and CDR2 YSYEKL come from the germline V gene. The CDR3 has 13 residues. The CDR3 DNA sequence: TGCGCCAGCAGTCGAACTAACAACGGGGAGCTGTTTTTT. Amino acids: CASSRTNNGELFF.

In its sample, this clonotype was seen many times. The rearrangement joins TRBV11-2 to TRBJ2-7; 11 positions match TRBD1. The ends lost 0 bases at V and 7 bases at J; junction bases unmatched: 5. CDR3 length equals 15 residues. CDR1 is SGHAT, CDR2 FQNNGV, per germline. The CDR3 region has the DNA TGTGCCAGCAGCTTAGATGAGGACAGGGGGCAAGAGCAGTACTTC. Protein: CASSLDEDRGQEQYF.

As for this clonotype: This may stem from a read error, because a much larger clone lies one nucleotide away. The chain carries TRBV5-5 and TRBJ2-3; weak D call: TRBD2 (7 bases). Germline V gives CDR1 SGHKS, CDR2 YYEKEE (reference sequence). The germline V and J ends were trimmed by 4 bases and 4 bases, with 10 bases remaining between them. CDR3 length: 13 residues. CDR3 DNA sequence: TGTGCCAGCAGCCCCGGGGGGCCAGATACGCAGTATTTT. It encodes CASSPGGPDTQYF.

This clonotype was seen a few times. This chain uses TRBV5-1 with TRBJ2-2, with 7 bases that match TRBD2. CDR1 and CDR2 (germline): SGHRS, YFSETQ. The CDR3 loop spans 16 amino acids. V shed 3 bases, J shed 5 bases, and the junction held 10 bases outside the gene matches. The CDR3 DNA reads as TGCGCCAGCAGCTGGACCCCGGGGGGAGATACCGGGGAGCTGTTTTTT. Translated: CASSWTPGGDTGELFF. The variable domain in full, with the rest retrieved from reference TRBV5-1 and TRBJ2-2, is KAGVTQTPRYLIKTRGQQVTLSCSPISGHRSVSWYQQTPGQGLQFLFEYFSETQRNKGNFPGRFSGRQFSNSRSEMNVSTLELGDSALYLCASSWTPGGDTGELFFGEGSRLTVL.

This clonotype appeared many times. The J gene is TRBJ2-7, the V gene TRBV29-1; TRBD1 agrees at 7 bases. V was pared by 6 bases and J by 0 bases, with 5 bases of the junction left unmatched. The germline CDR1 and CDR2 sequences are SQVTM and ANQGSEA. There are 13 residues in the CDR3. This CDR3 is CSVPGQSSYEQYF. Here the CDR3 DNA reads TGCAGCGTGCCGGGACAGAGCTCCTACGAGCAGTACTTC.

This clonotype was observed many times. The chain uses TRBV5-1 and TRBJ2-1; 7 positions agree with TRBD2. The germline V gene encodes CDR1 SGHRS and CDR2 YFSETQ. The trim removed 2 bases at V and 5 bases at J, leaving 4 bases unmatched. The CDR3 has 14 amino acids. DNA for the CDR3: TGCGCCAGCAGCTTATCGGCGGGAGACAATGAGCAGTTCTTC. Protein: CASSLSAGDNEQFF. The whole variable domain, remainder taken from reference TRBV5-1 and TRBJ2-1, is KAGVTQTPRYLIKTRGQQVTLSCSPISGHRSVSWYQQTPGQGLQFLFEYFSETQRNKGNFPGRFSGRQFSNSRSEMNVSTLELGDSALYLCASSLSAGDNEQFFGPGTRLTVL.

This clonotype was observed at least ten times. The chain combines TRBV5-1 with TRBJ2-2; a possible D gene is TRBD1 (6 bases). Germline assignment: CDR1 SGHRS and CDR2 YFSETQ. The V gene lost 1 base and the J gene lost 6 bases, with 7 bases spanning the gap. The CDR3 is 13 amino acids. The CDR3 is CASSLTGPGELFF. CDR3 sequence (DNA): TGCGCCAGCAGCTTGACAGGGCCCGGGGAGCTGTTTTTT.

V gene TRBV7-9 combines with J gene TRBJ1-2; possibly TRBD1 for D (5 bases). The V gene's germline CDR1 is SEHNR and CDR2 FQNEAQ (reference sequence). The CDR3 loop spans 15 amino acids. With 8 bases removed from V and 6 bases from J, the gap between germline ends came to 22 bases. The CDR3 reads CASGHTPAGRNGYTF. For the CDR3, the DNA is TGTGCCAGCGGACATACACCGGCGGGACGAAATGGCTACACCTTC.

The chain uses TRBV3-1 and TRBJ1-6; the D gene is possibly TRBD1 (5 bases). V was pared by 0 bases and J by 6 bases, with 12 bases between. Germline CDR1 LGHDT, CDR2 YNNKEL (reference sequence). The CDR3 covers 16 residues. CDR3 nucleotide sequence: TGTGCCAGCAGCCAAGATAGGGGACTGAGTAATTCACCCCTCCACTTT. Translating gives CASSQDRGLSNSPLHF.

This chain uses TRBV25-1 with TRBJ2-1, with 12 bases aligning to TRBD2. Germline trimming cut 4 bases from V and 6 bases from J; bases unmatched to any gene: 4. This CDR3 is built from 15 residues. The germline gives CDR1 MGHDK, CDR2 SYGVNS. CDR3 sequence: CASSVWTSGVNEQFF. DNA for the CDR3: TGTGCCAGCAGTGTGTGGACTAGCGGGGTCAATGAGCAGTTCTTC.

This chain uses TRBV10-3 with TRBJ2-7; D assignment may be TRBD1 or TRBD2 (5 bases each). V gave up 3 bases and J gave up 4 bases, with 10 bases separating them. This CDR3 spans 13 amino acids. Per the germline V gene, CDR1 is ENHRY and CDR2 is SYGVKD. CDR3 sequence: CAISDGDRYEQYF. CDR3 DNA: TGTGCCATCAGTGACGGGGACCGTTACGAGCAGTACTTC.

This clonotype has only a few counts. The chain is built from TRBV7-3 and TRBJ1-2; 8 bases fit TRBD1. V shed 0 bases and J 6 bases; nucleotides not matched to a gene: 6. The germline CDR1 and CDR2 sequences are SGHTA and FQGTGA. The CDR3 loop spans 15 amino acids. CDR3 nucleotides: TGTGCCAGCAGCTTAACGGGGACAGGTTCGGATGGCTACACCTTC. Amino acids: CASSLTGTGSDGYTF.

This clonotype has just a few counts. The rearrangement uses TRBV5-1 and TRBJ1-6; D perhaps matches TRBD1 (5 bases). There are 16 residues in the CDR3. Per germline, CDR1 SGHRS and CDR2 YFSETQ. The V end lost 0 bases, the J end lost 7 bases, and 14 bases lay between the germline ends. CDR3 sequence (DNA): TGCGCCAGCAGCTTGGGTACCGGGGGGAGGAATTCACCCCTCCACTTT. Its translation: CASSLGTGGRNSPLHF. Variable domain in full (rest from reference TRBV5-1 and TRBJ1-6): KAGVTQTPRYLIKTRGQQVTLSCSPISGHRSVSWYQQTPGQGLQFLFEYFSETQRNKGNFPGRFSGRQFSNSRSEMNVSTLELGDSALYLCASSLGTGGRNSPLHFGNGTRLTVT.